The 22 T cell receptor beta chains in this list originate from one sample, sequenced in a study of beta chain features in type 1 diabetes. Since all of the isolated RNA was reverse transcribed, expressed TCRB transcripts were what got sequenced. The assay was immunoSEQ multiplex PCR, and TCRdb's table has in-frame clones only and misses some. The sample shows over 700,000 clones, about 17% of them seen only once. The material sequenced was naive CD4+ T cells from blood. These receptors came from a woman between 18 and 29 years old in good health.

In its sample, this clone was seen a few times. The J gene is TRBJ2-5, the V gene TRBV14; 10 nucleotides line up with TRBD1. The CDR3 runs 15 residues. The trim removed 3 bases at V and 3 bases at J, leaving 4 bases unmatched. The germline V gene encodes CDR1 SGHDN and CDR2 FVKESK. The CDR3 loop reads CASSHLTGGEETQYF. The CDR3 DNA reads TGTGCCAGCAGCCACCTGACAGGGGGCGAAGAGACCCAGTACTTC.

This clone was seen ten or more times. The CDR3 here is CASGTDGNTIYF. CDR3 nucleotides: TGTGCTAGTGGTACGGATGGAAACACCATATATTTT. The V and J genes are TRBV12-5 and TRBJ1-3, with D unclear. The germline V gene has CDR1 LGHNT and CDR2 FRNRAP. This CDR3 region has 12 residues. V was shortened by 5 bases and J by 3 bases, with 5 bases between the two germline ends.

The genes are TRBV2 and TRBJ1-2; no clear D. V lost 4 bases to trimming and J lost 4 bases, with 10 bases between them. CDR1 SNHLY and CDR2 FYNNEI come from the germline V gene. This CDR3 is built from 13 residues. Written as DNA, the CDR3 is TGTGCCAGCAGTGTTGAGGGAGTCTATGGCTACACCTTC. It codes for CASSVEGVYGYTF.

This clone came up a few times. CDR3: CASSLWGGTQGNEQYF. The CDR3 DNA reads as TGTGCCAGCAGTTTATGGGGAGGGACACAGGGGAACGAGCAGTACTTC. V usage is TRBV28 and J usage is TRBJ2-7, with D possibly being TRBD1 or TRBD2 (7 bases each). The CDR3 is 16 residues long. Per germline, CDR1 MDHEN and CDR2 SYDVKM. V gave up 0 bases and J gave up 5 bases, with 17 bases separating them.

This clone has more than one count but fewer than ten. The gene calls are TRBV7-9 and TRBJ1-5, with D perhaps TRBD1 (6 bases). Germline lookup yields CDR1 SEHNR and CDR2 FQNEAQ (reference sequence). CDR3 size: 16 residues. Trimming removed 5 bases at V and 5 bases at J, with 19 bases between. CDR3 sequence (DNA): TGTGCCAGCAGCCTGGGGATGGGGGCAAGCCATCAGCCCCAGCATTTT. This gives the protein CASSLGMGASHQPQHF.

This clone was picked up a small number of times. The J gene is TRBJ1-2, the V gene TRBV28; 10 bases fit TRBD1. The V and J ends lost 5 bases and 7 bases, in that order; junction bases with no gene match: 7. CDR3 size: 14 residues. CDR1 is MDHEN, CDR2 SYDVKM, per germline. The CDR3 bases are TGTGCCAGCAGTCCTTCGACAGGGGGCTTTGGCTACACCTTC. It translates to CASSPSTGGFGYTF.

V gene TRBV9 combines with J gene TRBJ2-1; D is possibly TRBD2 (6 bases). Germline V gene data show CDR1 as SGDLS and CDR2 as YYNGEE. The ends were cut back, 2 bases at V and 4 bases at J, with 7 bases in the middle. CDR3 size: 13 residues. The CDR3: CASSVRGYNEQFF. The DNA of the CDR3 is TGTGCCAGCAGCGTCCGGGGGTACAATGAGCAGTTCTTC.

This clone was detected only a few times. The rearrangement joins TRBV18 to TRBJ1-2; 9 bases map to TRBD1. CDR3 size: 16 residues. Germline trimming cut 4 bases from V and 8 bases from J; bases unmatched to any gene: 14. The germline gives CDR1 KGHSH, CDR2 LQKENI. The CDR3 DNA is TGTGCCAGCTCACTCACCCTCTTCAGACAGGGGGGAGGCTACACCTTC. Translated, it gives CASSLTLFRQGGGYTF.

This clone showed up just a few times. The chain has TRBV7-2 and TRBJ2-3; D might be TRBD1 or TRBD2, each matching 5 bases. Germline values: CDR1 SGHTA, CDR2 FQGNSA. V shed 0 bases and J shed 1 base, with 8 bases lying between them. This CDR3 is built from 15 residues. The CDR3 here is CASSLAGPGTDTQYF. In nucleotides, the CDR3 is TGTGCCAGCAGCTTAGCGGGACCGGGCACAGATACGCAGTATTTT.

Points on this clone: This specimen includes other DNA sequences encoding the same CDR3. The CDR3 loop is CASSPLTGELFF. The CDR3 DNA reads as TGTGCCAGCTCACCGCTCACCGGGGAGCTGTTTTTT. The chain joins TRBV18 to TRBJ2-2; no definite D call. This CDR3 has 12 amino acids. The germline V and J ends were trimmed by 3 bases and 4 bases, with 3 bases remaining between them. Germline CDR1 is KGHSH and CDR2 is LQKENI.

V usage is TRBV7-9 and J usage is TRBJ2-5, with D tentatively TRBD1 (6 bases). V lost 5 bases, J lost 5 bases, and 18 bases lay in between. This CDR3 comprises 15 residues. Germline-derived CDR1 and CDR2 are SEHNR and FQNEAQ (reference sequence). The CDR3 DNA follows: TGTGCCAGCAGCCCCAGGGGCTCGGTCCGGGAGACCCAGTACTTC. Amino acid sequence: CASSPRGSVRETQYF.

The CDR3 sequence: CASSLFGLRDTDYEQYF. CDR3 in DNA: TGTGCCAGCAGCTTGTTCGGACTCCGGGACACAGACTACGAGCAGTACTTC. The chain couples TRBV5-6 to TRBJ2-7, with a weak D call TRBD1 (6 bases). The CDR3 covers 17 residues. Trimming cost V 1 base and J 3 bases, with 20 bases left between them. Germline lookup yields CDR1 SGHDT and CDR2 YYEEEE.

This clone showed up just a few times. This sequence joins TRBV18 and TRBJ1-1, with 7 positions matching TRBD1. Germline CDR1 and CDR2: KGHSH and LQKENI. The CDR3 length is 14 residues. With V trimmed by 3 bases and J by 6 bases, 7 bases remained unmatched. DNA for the CDR3: TGTGCCAGCTCACCCCGACAGGGTTGGCCTGAAGCTTTCTTT. Translating gives CASSPRQGWPEAFF. Using reference TRBV18 and TRBJ1-1 for the parts outside the CDR3, the full variable domain is NAGVMQNPRHLVRRRGQEARLRCSPMKGHSHVYWYRQLPEEGLKFMVYLQKENIIDESGMPKERFSAEFPKEGPSILRIQQVVRGDSAAYFCASSPRQGWPEAFFGQGTRLTVV.

The chain uses TRBV25-1 and TRBJ1-1; D gene unclear. Per germline, CDR1 MGHDK and CDR2 SYGVNS. The V and J ends lost 7 bases and 1 base respectively, with 4 bases between them. This CDR3 spans 11 amino acids. The CDR3 sequence is CASIGNTEAFF. The CDR3 nucleotides read TGTGCCAGCATCGGGAACACTGAAGCTTTCTTT.

The genes are TRBV7-9 and TRBJ1-6, with D unclear. V lost 3 bases to trimming and J lost 9 bases, with 12 bases between them. Germline lookup yields CDR1 SEHNR and CDR2 FQNEAQ (reference sequence). There are 14 residues in the CDR3. In DNA form, the CDR3 reads TGTGCCAGCAGCTTTGATTTAAGGGCTTCACCCCTCCACTTT. Residues: CASSFDLRASPLHF. The full variable domain, its missing parts supplied by reference TRBV7-9 and TRBJ1-6, is DTGVSQNPRHKITKRGQNVTFRCDPISEHNRLYWYRQTLGQGPEFLTYFQNEAQLEKSRLLSDRFSAERPKGSFSTLEIQRTEQGDSAMYLCASSFDLRASPLHFGNGTRLTVT.

J is TRBJ1-3 and V is TRBV9, with a weak D call TRBD1 (5 bases). With 0 bases removed from V and 1 base from J, the gap between germline ends came to 14 bases. The germline V gene encodes CDR1 SGDLS and CDR2 YYNGEE. The CDR3 is made up of 17 amino acids. The CDR3 bases are TGTGCCAGCAGCGTAGAATGGGACCCCCTGTCTGGAAACACCATATATTTT. It yields the protein CASSVEWDPLSGNTIYF. Filled out from reference TRBV9 and TRBJ1-3, the complete variable domain reads DSGVTQTPKHLITATGQRVTLRCSPRSGDLSVYWYQQSLDQGLQFLIQYYNGEERAKGNILERFSAQQFPDLHSELNLSSLELGDSALYFCASSVEWDPLSGNTIYFGEGSWLTVV.

The chain is built from TRBV7-9 and TRBJ1-3; tentative D call: TRBD1 (6 bases). CDR1 and CDR2 from the germline V gene are SEHNR and FQNEAQ (reference sequence). Trimming stripped 5 bases from V and 0 bases from J, with 11 bases between. The CDR3 sequence is 15 residues long. CDR3 amino acids: CASSPQGSSGNTIYF. CDR3 sequence (DNA): TGTGCCAGCAGCCCTCAGGGGAGCTCTGGAAACACCATATATTTT.

This clone has only a few counts. The chain employs TRBV28 and TRBJ2-1, with D perhaps matching TRBD1 (5 bases). Trimming shortened V by 10 bases and J by 6 bases, and 16 bases separated the two germline ends. Germline CDR1 reads MDHEN; CDR2 reads SYDVKM. The CDR3 is 13 residues long. The CDR3 protein is CATGLPGPNEQFF. CDR3 DNA sequence: TGTGCCACAGGCCTACCAGGGCCCAATGAGCAGTTCTTC.

This chain links TRBV7-3 with TRBJ2-7; TRBD1 matches 10 bases. Looked up from germline, CDR1 is SGHTA and CDR2 is FQGTGA. V was clipped by 2 bases and J by 4 bases; unmatched bases: 5. The CDR3 length is 15 residues. The CDR3 sequence is CASSLAGQGIYEQYF. The CDR3 coding sequence is TGTGCCAGCAGCTTAGCGGGACAGGGGATTTACGAGCAGTACTTC.

This sequence joins TRBV10-2 and TRBJ2-1; D perhaps matches TRBD2 (6 bases). Per the germline V gene, CDR1 is WSHSY and CDR2 is SAAADI. The CDR3 consists of 15 residues. V was trimmed by 7 bases and J by 7 bases, leaving 20 bases between them. CDR3 in DNA: TGCGCCAGCATCCCGGGAGCGAGCCATGGGAATGAGCAGTTCTTC. This translates into CASIPGASHGNEQFF.

J is TRBJ1-5 and V is TRBV6-1; D remains unclear. There are 17 residues in the CDR3. Germline V lookup: CDR1 MNHNS, CDR2 SASEGT. V shed 3 bases and J shed 5 bases, with 20 bases lying between them. The DNA of the CDR3 is TGTGCCAGCAGTGACATTCACAGTGGGGTAGGCTATCAGCCCCAGCATTTT. This codes for CASSDIHSGVGYQPQHF.

This clone was picked up a small number of times. The chain is built from TRBV7-3 and TRBJ2-3, with 9 positions matching TRBD1. V lost 1 base, J lost 4 bases, and 6 bases stayed unmatched. Germline loops: CDR1 SGHTA, CDR2 FQGTGA. The CDR3 sequence is 16 residues long. The CDR3 DNA sequence: TGTGCCAGCAGCTTAAACTCGGGACAGGGTGCAGATACGCAGTATTTT. It specifies CASSLNSGQGADTQYF.